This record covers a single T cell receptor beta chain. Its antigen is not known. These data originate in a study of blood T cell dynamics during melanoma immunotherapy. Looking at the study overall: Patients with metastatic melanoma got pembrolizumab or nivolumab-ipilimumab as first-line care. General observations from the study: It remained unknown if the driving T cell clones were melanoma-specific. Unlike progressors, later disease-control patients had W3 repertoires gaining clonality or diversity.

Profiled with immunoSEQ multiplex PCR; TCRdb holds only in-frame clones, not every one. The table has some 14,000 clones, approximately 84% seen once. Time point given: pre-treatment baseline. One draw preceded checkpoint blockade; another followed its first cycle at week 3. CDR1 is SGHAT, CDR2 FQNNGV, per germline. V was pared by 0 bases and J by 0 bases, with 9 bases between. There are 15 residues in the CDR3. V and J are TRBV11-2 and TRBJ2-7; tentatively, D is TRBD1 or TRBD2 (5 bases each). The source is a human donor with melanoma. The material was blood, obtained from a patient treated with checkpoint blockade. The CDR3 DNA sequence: TGTGCCAGCAGCTTAGAATATGGGACCTCCTACGAGCAGTACTTC. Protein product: CASSLEYGTSYEQYF.